Detailed here is one T cell receptor (beta chain). Its antigen is as yet unknown. Assay used: immunoSEQ multiplex PCR; TCRdb lists only in-frame clones, some missing. The table shows around 150,000 clones, with 88% occurring only once. The data belong to a study of cytomegalovirus exposure and HLA in healthy donors. Whole-study context: Both the 95 to 150 validation repertoires and the 666 first-cohort repertoires used the same platform, as reported by a later analysis.

General study results and limits: Specificity of a few CMV-associated chains for CMV antigens was verified in vitro. Reported performance of the classifier showed diagnosis of cytomegalovirus status with high specificity and sensitivity.

The clonotype originates from a man younger than 30 in good health and CMV-seronegative. The specimen sequenced was PBMCs.

DNA of the CDR3: TGTGCCTGGTCTACGGGGGATACGCAGTATTTT. Protein product: CAWSTGDTQYF. This sequence joins TRBV30 and TRBJ2-3; D possibly corresponds to TRBD2 (5 bases). The CDR3 is 11 amino acids. The V and J ends lost 5 bases and 6 bases respectively, with 9 bases between them. Germline V lookup: CDR1 GTSNPN, CDR2 SVGIG (reference sequence).